This TCR beta chain originates from a study of T cell responses to AZD1222 COVID-19 vaccine. Study results and limitations: A mostly white British donor set with more females was recruited, and clonal diversity was possibly underestimated. Reportedly, close to half of spike-specific TCRs are directed against unmutated variant regions.

A word on this clone: No antigen is known for it.

The protocol was immunoSEQ multiplex PCR, while the TCRdb copy is restricted to in-frame clones and leaves out a portion. The sample has about 91,000 clones; about 90% are singletons. The germline V gene has CDR1 ENHRY and CDR2 SYGVKD. This CDR3 has 14 amino acids. Unmatched junction bases numbered 5, after V lost 6 bases and J lost 6 bases. Pooling of second doses given at about 4 or about 12 weeks was done. The V gene is TRBV10-3, the J gene TRBJ2-1; 10 bases match TRBD2. The source is an adult who received the AZD1222 COVID-19 vaccine. The sample in question was peripheral blood, obtained 28 days after the second AZD1222 dose. DNA of the CDR3: TGTGCCATCAGAGGACTAGCGGACCTCAATGAGCAGTTCTTC. Amino acid sequence: CAIRGLADLNEQFF.